A single T cell receptor beta chain is shown here with its context. The library targeted TCRbeta and was prepared with unique molecular identifiers. TCRdb reanalysed the PCR reads using MiXCR and keeps one entry per CDR3 protein. The profile shows approximately 420,000 distinct CDR3 sequences, approximately 10% of them singletons. The CDR3 spans 16 residues. V was shortened by 4 bases and J by 2 bases, with 16 bases between the two germline ends. Per the germline V gene, CDR1 is SGHRS and CDR2 is YFSETQ. These data belong to a study of T-cell reconstitution after alpha-beta-depleted transplantation in children.

This chain links TRBV5-1 with TRBJ2-1; TRBD2 might be the D (7 bases). The sequencing used PBMCs from the stem cell graft donor, collected from the stem cell graft. This receptor was identified in a human donor who donated a stem cell graft to a child with acute myeloid leukemia. CDR3 nucleotides: TGCGCCAGCAGCGTAACCGGGGGGCTAACCTACAATGAGCAGTTCTTC. It yields the protein CASSVTGGLTYNEQFF.